This T cell receptor beta chain was documented in a study of molecular identifiers for immune sequencing clone quantification. There are 18 residues in the CDR3. In germline, CDR1 is MNHEY, CDR2 SMNVEV (reference sequence). Trimming cost V 5 bases and J 8 bases; bases outside gene matches: 18. TCRdb recomputed calls from the PCR reads with MiXCR, one row per CDR3 protein. The table has 460,000 or so distinct CDR3 sequences, approximately 25% seen once. The chain is built from TRBV27 and TRBJ2-1, with TRBD2 matching over 10 bases. The sequence came from a human donor in good health. Some libraries in this study had Jurkat cell RNA spiked in. The sequenced material came from naive CD8+ T cells from blood, with Jurkat cell RNA spiked in. Noted subset: FACS-sorted CD8+CD4-CCR7+CD45RA+ naive T cells. The CDR3 sequence is CASSPLRVLAGGSHEQFF. The CDR3 DNA reads TGTGCCAGCAGTCCCCTCCGTGTATTAGCGGGAGGTAGCCATGAGCAGTTCTTC.